This T cell receptor beta chain was profiled in a study of T cells in Graves' hyperthyroidism and ophthalmopathy. TCR beta CDR3 regions were amplified from RNA. The HTBI primer set was used in a first-round RT-PCR of the TCR CDR3. Using its own MiXCR run on the multiplex PCR reads, TCRdb lists one record per CDR3 protein. The data hold about 380,000 distinct CDR3 sequences, with around 14% observed a single time. This clonotype was recorded at least ten times. Its antigen is still unknown. Study findings and constraints: Ophthalmopathy stood apart from stable hyperthyroidism in a 13 V-J model.

V was shortened by 6 bases and J by 3 bases, with 15 bases between the two germline ends. The CDR3 has 14 residues. CDR1 and CDR2 from the germline V gene are MNHNS and SASEGT. This rearrangement joins TRBV6-1 to TRBJ2-7, with no clear D. The receptor was derived from a woman aged 55 to 70 with Graves' hyperthyroidism. The sequenced sample consisted of blood. The chain's CDR3 is CASSSAGSHYEQYF. CDR3 DNA sequence: TGTGCCAGCAGCTCTGCTGGCAGTCACTACGAGCAGTACTTC.